This T cell receptor (beta chain) emerged from a study of identifying expanded T cells in peripheral blood. Study-level findings and limits: Technical replicates showed roughly 1.2 changed clones; roughly two weeks about 16.4; four weeks 19.

Note on this clone: Antigen specificity is unknown.

J lost 4 bases, V lost 8 bases, and 2 bases had no gene match. CDR3 length: 12 amino acids. Germline CDR1 is SNHLY and CDR2 is FYNNEI. No infections or other immune events were documented during collection. Assay used: immunoSEQ multiplex PCR; TCRdb lists only in-frame clones, some missing. The sample has around 130,000 clones, approximately 86% seen once. This clonotype originated in a person aged 18 to 75 in good health. The chain carries TRBV2 and TRBJ2-7, with TRBD2 matching 10 bases. The sample consisted of blood. This CDR3 is CASLAGGYEQYF. The DNA of the CDR3 is TGTGCCAGCTTAGCGGGAGGTTACGAGCAGTACTTC.